This T cell receptor beta chain was sequenced in a study of blood T cell repertoires in COVID-19. As for the study in general: Both acute and convalescent COVID-19 samples were obtained from the United States, Italy and Spain. The cDNA or gDNA used as material had been derived from T cells, B-cell-depleted T cells, or PBMCs.

Authors' data handling: Reference gene primer amplification in the assay estimated nucleated cell counts. Measured with immunoSEQ multiplex PCR; TCRdb has only the in-frame clones, and not every one. V and J calls and clone size are given by that table; D and trimming were obtained from the DNA. The data hold about 150,000 clones, with roughly 84% observed a single time. This CDR3 spans 15 amino acids. The rearrangement uses TRBV21-1 and TRBJ1-1. TRBV21-1 constitutes a pseudogene. The receptor was derived from a man younger than 45 with COVID-19, enrolled during active disease. The sample was peripheral blood. CDR3 bases: TGTGCCAGCAGCAAAGCGCTAGGAGTGAACACTGAAGCTTTCTTT. Protein: CASSKALGVNTEAFF.